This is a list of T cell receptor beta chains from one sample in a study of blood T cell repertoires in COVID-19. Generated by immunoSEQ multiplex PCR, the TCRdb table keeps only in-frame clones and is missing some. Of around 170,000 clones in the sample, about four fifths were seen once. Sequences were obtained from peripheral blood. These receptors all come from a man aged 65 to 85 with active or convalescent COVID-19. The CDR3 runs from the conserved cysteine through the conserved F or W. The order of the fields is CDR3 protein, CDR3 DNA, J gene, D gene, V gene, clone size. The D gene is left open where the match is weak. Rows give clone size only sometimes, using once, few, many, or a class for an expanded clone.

CDR3 protein: CASSSWTAMNTEAFF
CDR3 DNA: TGTGCCAGCAGCTCCTGGACAGCCATGAACACTGAAGCTTTCTTT
J gene: TRBJ1-1
D gene: -
V gene: TRBV5-4
clone size: -

CDR3 protein: CASSSRGGNQPQHF
CDR3 DNA: TGTGCCAGCAGCTCGCGGGGTGGGAATCAGCCCCAGCATTTT
J gene: TRBJ1-5
D gene: -
V gene: TRBV6-5
clone size: once

CDR3 protein: CASSWGGFGRNTEAFF
CDR3 DNA: TGTGCCAGCAGCTGGGGGGGGTTTGGGAGGAACACTGAAGCTTTCTTT
J gene: TRBJ1-1
D gene: -
V gene: TRBV5-8
clone size: -

CDR3 protein: CASSLGRDQETQYF
CDR3 DNA: TGCGCCAGCAGCTTGGGACGGGACCAAGAGACCCAGTACTTC
J gene: TRBJ2-5
D gene: -
V gene: TRBV5-1
clone size: -

CDR3 protein: CASRDKGQMGPYNEQFF
CDR3 DNA: TGTGCCAGCAGGGATAAGGGACAGATGGGTCCCTACAATGAGCAGTTCTTC
J gene: TRBJ2-1
D gene: -
V gene: TRBV21-1
clone size: -

CDR3 protein: CASRLAGVYEQYF
CDR3 DNA: TGTGCCTCCAGACTAGCGGGGGTTTACGAGCAGTACTTC
J gene: TRBJ2-7
D gene: TRBD2
V gene: TRBV10-3
clone size: -

CDR3 protein: CASSLDADSGETQYF
CDR3 DNA: TGTGCCAGCAGCTTAGATGCGGACAGTGGAGAGACCCAGTACTTC
J gene: TRBJ2-5
D gene: -
V gene: TRBV7-2
clone size: -

CDR3 protein: CASSVVEGSYGYTF
CDR3 DNA: TGTGCCAGCAGCGTTGTAGAGGGCTCCTATGGCTACACCTTC
J gene: TRBJ1-2
D gene: -
V gene: TRBV9
clone size: -

CDR3 protein: CSVDSGSTDTQYF
CDR3 DNA: TGCAGCGTTGACAGCGGAAGCACAGATACGCAGTATTTT
J gene: TRBJ2-3
D gene: -
V gene: TRBV29-1
clone size: -

CDR3 protein: CASGGGSGRLTDTQYF
CDR3 DNA: TGTGCCAGCGGCGGGGGTAGCGGGAGGTTGACAGATACGCAGTATTTT
J gene: TRBJ2-3
D gene: TRBD2
V gene: TRBV7-9
clone size: few

CDR3 protein: CASSPRRETQYF
CDR3 DNA: TGTGCCAGCAGCCCTAGAAGGGAGACCCAGTACTTC
J gene: TRBJ2-5
D gene: -
V gene: TRBV3-1/TRBV3-2
clone size: -

CDR3 protein: CASRRRMTAGNTEAFF
CDR3 DNA: TGTGCCAGTAGACGCCGTATGACAGCGGGGAACACTGAAGCTTTCTTT
J gene: TRBJ1-1
D gene: -
V gene: TRBV19
clone size: -

CDR3 protein: CASSQEFGGGARHTDTQYF
CDR3 DNA: TGTGCCAGCAGCCAAGAATTCGGAGGGGGCGCGAGGCACACAGATACGCAGTATTTT
J gene: TRBJ2-3
D gene: -
V gene: TRBV3-1/TRBV3-2
clone size: -

CDR3 protein: CASSLEGAGGRGTQYF
CDR3 DNA: TGTGCCAGCAGCTTAGAAGGAGCGGGGGGGCGCGGGACCCAGTACTTC
J gene: TRBJ2-5
D gene: TRBD2
V gene: TRBV11-2
clone size: -

CDR3 protein: CASSRDRDSNQPQHF
CDR3 DNA: TGTGCCAGCAGCAGGGACAGGGATAGCAATCAGCCCCAGCATTTT
J gene: TRBJ1-5
D gene: TRBD1
V gene: TRBV5-6
clone size: -

CDR3 protein: CAWSVRLAGDPEQFF
CDR3 DNA: TGTGCCTGGAGTGTACGGTTAGCGGGAGATCCTGAGCAGTTCTTC
J gene: TRBJ2-1
D gene: TRBD2
V gene: TRBV30
clone size: once

CDR3 protein: CASSPPGQGTTEAFF
CDR3 DNA: TGTGCCAGCAGTCCGCCTGGCCAGGGGACCACTGAAGCTTTCTTT
J gene: TRBJ1-1
D gene: -
V gene: TRBV6-6
clone size: -

CDR3 protein: CASSSPGGPGELFF
CDR3 DNA: TGTGCCAGCAGCTCGCCGGGGGGTCCCGGGGAGCTGTTTTTT
J gene: TRBJ2-2
D gene: TRBD2
V gene: TRBV7-2
clone size: -

CDR3 protein: CASSPQAGINTEAFF
CDR3 DNA: TGTGCCAGCAGCCCCCAGGCGGGGATTAACACTGAAGCTTTCTTT
J gene: TRBJ1-1
D gene: -
V gene: TRBV7-2
clone size: -

CDR3 protein: CASSADRELSGNTIYF
CDR3 DNA: TGTGCCAGCAGTGCGGACAGGGAATTATCCGGAAACACCATATATTTT
J gene: TRBJ1-3
D gene: TRBD1
V gene: TRBV6-6
clone size: -

CDR3 protein: CASSQQTGLAGQETQYF
CDR3 DNA: TGTGCCAGCAGCCAACAAACTGGACTAGCGGGTCAAGAGACCCAGTACTTC
J gene: TRBJ2-5
D gene: TRBD2
V gene: TRBV3-1/TRBV3-2
clone size: -

CDR3 protein: CASRRDGNQPQHF
CDR3 DNA: TGTGCCAGCAGGAGGGATGGGAATCAGCCCCAGCATTTT
J gene: TRBJ1-5
D gene: -
V gene: TRBV6-5
clone size: -

CDR3 protein: CASSYSSRENTEAFF
CDR3 DNA: TGTGCCAGCAGTTACTCGTCCAGGGAGAACACTGAAGCTTTCTTT
J gene: TRBJ1-1
D gene: -
V gene: TRBV6-2/TRBV6-3
clone size: -

CDR3 protein: CASSPGGGDDGYTF
CDR3 DNA: TGTGCCAGCTCACCGGGAGGGGGTGACGACGGCTACACCTTC
J gene: TRBJ1-2
D gene: -
V gene: TRBV18
clone size: once

CDR3 protein: CASSFFGTGADEQFF
CDR3 DNA: TGTGCCAGCAGCTTTTTCGGTACAGGGGCGGATGAGCAGTTCTTC
J gene: TRBJ2-1
D gene: TRBD1
V gene: TRBV7-9
clone size: -

CDR3 protein: CASSPIPSYNEQFF
CDR3 DNA: TGTGCCAGCAGCCCCATTCCTAGTTACAATGAGCAGTTCTTC
J gene: TRBJ2-1
D gene: -
V gene: TRBV27
clone size: -

CDR3 protein: CASSPSPPLVLAFQGYEKLFF
CDR3 DNA: TGTGCCAGTAGTCCAAGCCCTCCTCTGGTGTTAGCATTCCAGGGCTATGAAAAACTGTTTTTT
J gene: TRBJ1-4
D gene: -
V gene: TRBV19
clone size: -

CDR3 protein: CASSLVLAGGSDTQYF
CDR3 DNA: TGCGCCAGCAGCTTGGTACTAGCGGGAGGGTCAGATACGCAGTATTTT
J gene: TRBJ2-3
D gene: TRBD2
V gene: TRBV5-1
clone size: few

CDR3 protein: CASSRTVYTEAFF
CDR3 DNA: TGTGCCAGCAGCCGGACAGTTTACACTGAAGCTTTCTTT
J gene: TRBJ1-1
D gene: -
V gene: TRBV9
clone size: -

CDR3 protein: CASSATGANVLTF
CDR3 DNA: TGTGCCAGCAGCGCGACTGGGGCCAACGTCCTGACTTTC
J gene: TRBJ2-6
D gene: -
V gene: TRBV2
clone size: -

CDR3 protein: CASSYRVAGGPYQETQYF
CDR3 DNA: TGTGCCAGCAGTTACAGAGTAGCGGGGGGACCGTACCAAGAGACCCAGTACTTC
J gene: TRBJ2-5
D gene: TRBD2
V gene: TRBV6-2/TRBV6-3
clone size: -

CDR3 protein: CAISGTVLYGYTF
CDR3 DNA: TGTGCCATCAGTGGGACAGTACTCTATGGCTACACCTTC
J gene: TRBJ1-2
D gene: -
V gene: TRBV10-3
clone size: few

CDR3 protein: CASTTQDYQPQHF
CDR3 DNA: TGTGCCAGCACCACACAGGATTATCAGCCCCAGCATTTT
J gene: TRBJ1-5
D gene: -
V gene: TRBV6-5
clone size: -

CDR3 protein: CASSSVDRVGTEAFF
CDR3 DNA: TGTGCCAGCAGCTCGGTCGACAGGGTGGGCACTGAAGCTTTCTTT
J gene: TRBJ1-1
D gene: TRBD1
V gene: TRBV5-6
clone size: -

CDR3 protein: CASSSQGTKAKNIQYF
CDR3 DNA: TGTGCCAGCAGCTCTCAGGGGACCAAAGCCAAAAACATTCAGTACTTC
J gene: TRBJ2-4
D gene: -
V gene: TRBV5-4
clone size: -

CDR3 protein: CATSDSGTSSEQFF
CDR3 DNA: TGTGCCACCAGTGATTCCGGGACTAGTAGTGAGCAGTTCTTC
J gene: TRBJ2-1
D gene: TRBD2
V gene: TRBV24-1
clone size: -

CDR3 protein: CASSPGTGDEQYF
CDR3 DNA: TGTGCCAGCTCACCAGGGACAGGGGACGAGCAGTACTTC
J gene: TRBJ2-7
D gene: TRBD1
V gene: TRBV18
clone size: -

CDR3 protein: CATSRRRGAGVDTQYF
CDR3 DNA: TGTGCCACCAGCAGAAGGCGGGGGGCGGGTGTGGATACGCAGTATTTT
J gene: TRBJ2-3
D gene: TRBD2
V gene: TRBV15
clone size: -

CDR3 protein: CASSPLMSSYNSPLHF
CDR3 DNA: TGTGCCAGCAGTCCCCTTATGAGCTCCTATAATTCACCCCTCCACTTT
J gene: TRBJ1-6
D gene: -
V gene: TRBV27
clone size: -

CDR3 protein: CASSFGSDREREKLFF
CDR3 DNA: TGTGCCAGCAGTTTCGGCTCGGACAGGGAAAGGGAAAAACTGTTTTTT
J gene: TRBJ1-4
D gene: TRBD1
V gene: TRBV27
clone size: -

CDR3 protein: CASRYIQGEAFF
CDR3 DNA: TGTGCCAGCAGGTACATACAGGGTGAAGCTTTCTTT
J gene: TRBJ1-1
D gene: -
V gene: TRBV27
clone size: once

CDR3 protein: CASISPPSGSSEQFF
CDR3 DNA: TGTGCCAGCATTTCGCCTCCTAGCGGGAGTTCTGAGCAGTTCTTC
J gene: TRBJ2-1
D gene: TRBD2
V gene: TRBV2
clone size: -

CDR3 protein: CASSILGGREAFF
CDR3 DNA: TGTGCCAGTAGTATTTTGGGAGGGAGAGAAGCTTTCTTT
J gene: TRBJ1-1
D gene: -
V gene: TRBV19
clone size: -